One and the same sample provided the 14 T cell receptor beta chains below, sequenced in a study of blood T cell repertoires in COVID-19. Profiled with immunoSEQ multiplex PCR; TCRdb holds only in-frame clones, not every one. This table holds approximately 40,000 clones, 80% to 95% found once. Material for sequencing was peripheral blood. Receptor source: a woman over 75 with acute or convalescent COVID-19.

This chain connects TRBV11-2 to TRBJ2-3, with D possibly being TRBD2 (5 bases). The germline gives CDR1 SGHAT, CDR2 FQNNGV. Trimming shortened V by 5 bases and J by 5 bases, and 23 bases separated the two germline ends. The length of the CDR3 is 17 residues. CDR3 nucleotide sequence: TGTGCCAGCAGCAACCTTGGGAGAAGGGCCTTTTTAGATACGCAGTATTTT. Translating gives CASSNLGRRAFLDTQYF.

CDR3 sequence reads: CASSLSGTPLNQPQHF. CDR3 nucleotides: TGTGCCAGCAGCTTATCCGGGACACCGCTCAATCAGCCCCAGCATTTT. This chain connects TRBV5-5 to TRBJ1-5, with D perhaps TRBD1 (6 bases). The V gene lost 2 bases and the J gene lost 3 bases, with 15 bases spanning the gap. The CDR3 runs to 16 residues. From germline, CDR1 is SGHKS and CDR2 YYEKEE (reference sequence).

The chain has TRBV7-2 and TRBJ1-5; TRBD1 aligns across 9 bases. This CDR3 is built from 15 residues. Unmatched junction bases numbered 3, after V lost 5 bases and J lost 1 base. The germline V gene has CDR1 SGHTA and CDR2 FQGNSA. In DNA form, the CDR3 reads TGTGCCAGCAGCCTACAGGGGGCCAGCAATCAGCCCCAGCATTTT. Protein product: CASSLQGASNQPQHF. Looking up the rest from reference TRBV7-2 and TRBJ1-5 gives the full variable domain: GAGVSQSPSNKVTEKGKDVELRCDPISGHTALYWYRQSLGQGLEFLIYFQGNSAPDKSGLPSDRFSAERTGGSVSTLTIQRTQQEDSAVYLCASSLQGASNQPQHFGDGTRLSIL.

The chain recombines TRBV4-3 with TRBJ1-6, with D possibly TRBD1 on 6 matching bases. V lost 0 bases and J lost 10, with 10 bases in between. Germline-derived CDR1 and CDR2 are LGHNA and YSLEER. This CDR3 has 14 amino acids. CDR3 DNA: TGCGCCAGCAGCCAAGACAGGGGAAACTCACCCCTCCACTTT. Residues: CASSQDRGNSPLHF.

This chain joins TRBV6-4 and TRBJ1-1; TRBD1 matches at 9 bases. Germline CDR1 and CDR2: MRHNA and SNTAGT. With 6 bases clipped from V and 1 base from J, the junction kept 3 bases outside the gene matches. The CDR3 spans 14 residues. The CDR3 protein is CASRKDRGNTEAFF. In DNA, the CDR3 is TGTGCCAGCAGAAAGGACAGGGGGAACACTGAAGCTTTCTTT.

The rearrangement links TRBV18 to TRBJ1-6, with 7 bases lining up with TRBD1. The V gene end was trimmed by 6 bases and the J gene end by 5 bases; junction bases not matched to a gene: 7. The germline CDR1 and CDR2 sequences are KGHSH and LQKENI. The CDR3 runs to 15 residues. CDR3: CASSQAGQNNSPLHF. DNA for the CDR3: TGTGCCAGCTCCCAGGCGGGACAGAATAATTCACCCCTCCACTTT.

This rearrangement joins TRBV7-2 to TRBJ1-2; possible D gene TRBD1, 6 bases. The CDR3 runs to 15 residues. Per germline, CDR1 SGHTA and CDR2 FQGNSA. V lost 1 base, J lost 4 bases, and 13 bases lay in between. CDR3 DNA: TGTGCCAGCAGCTTAGACCGACAGGCCCTCTATGGCTACACCTTC. This sequence encodes CASSLDRQALYGYTF.

V is TRBV30 and J is TRBJ1-2; unclear D gene. This CDR3 is built from 13 residues. Germline V gene data show CDR1 as GTSNPN and CDR2 as SVGIG (reference sequence). V lost 3 bases, J lost 6 bases, and 14 bases lay in between. The CDR3 nucleotides are TGTGCCTGGAGCGTATCGGGGAGGGATGGCTACACCTTC. Translating gives CAWSVSGRDGYTF.

The chain uses TRBV2 and TRBJ1-4; 7 bases align to TRBD1. Germline V gene lookup returns CDR1 SNHLY and CDR2 FYNNEI. This CDR3 has 14 residues. Trimming took 4 bases from V and 8 from J; bases not matched to a gene: 7. The CDR3 region has the DNA TGTGCCAGCAGTGCAGTCACAGGGGTCGAAAAACTGTTTTTT. Protein product: CASSAVTGVEKLFF.

This clone was seen only once. The gene calls are TRBV13 and TRBJ2-3; 8 bases are a match to TRBD1. V lost 8 bases to trimming and J lost 7 bases; unmatched junction nucleotides: 14. The germline V gene encodes CDR1 PRHDT and CDR2 FYEKMQ (reference sequence). CDR3 length equals 15 residues. This chain's CDR3 is CASALRGQLRNTQYF. The CDR3, as DNA: TGTGCCAGCGCCCTCAGGGGGCAACTGAGAAATACGCAGTATTTT.

This sequence joins TRBV3-1 (or the pseudogene TRBV3-2) and TRBJ2-5; 10 bases match TRBD2. V was clipped by 6 bases and J by 5 bases; unmatched bases: 18. The germline V gene has CDR1 LGHDT and CDR2 YNNKEL (reference sequence). The CDR3 sequence is 18 residues long. The chain's CDR3 is CASRQSLTASGGRETQYF. In nucleotides, the CDR3 is TGTGCCAGCAGACAATCACTCACGGCTAGCGGGGGTAGGGAGACCCAGTACTTC.

The CDR3 region is CASSFAGTGIGNTIYF. The CDR3 DNA reads as TGTGCCAGCAGCTTCGCCGGGACAGGGATTGGAAACACCATATATTTT. The chain combines TRBV7-2 with TRBJ1-3; 9 bases align to TRBD1. Per germline, CDR1 SGHTA and CDR2 FQGNSA. CDR3 length equals 16 residues. The V gene end was trimmed by 3 bases and the J gene end by 3 bases; junction bases not matched to a gene: 6.

The genes are TRBV9 and TRBJ2-3, with a weak D call TRBD2 (6 bases). CDR1 and CDR2 from the germline V gene are SGDLS and YYNGEE. The V gene lost 1 base and the J gene lost 6 bases, with 18 bases spanning the gap. The CDR3 has 16 amino acids. In DNA, the CDR3 is TGTGCCAGCAGCGTACTCCCGGGCGGGGTAGGGGATACGCAGTATTTT. It yields the protein CASSVLPGGVGDTQYF.

The chain carries TRBV6-2 or TRBV6-3 and TRBJ2-7; the match to TRBD1 covers 9 bases. This CDR3 has 16 residues. V lost 6 bases and J lost 0; bases outside the gene matches: 9. Germline values: CDR1 MNHEY, CDR2 SVGEGT. The CDR3, as DNA: TGTGCCAGCAGCCCTAGCTGGGACAGGGTCTCCTACGAGCAGTACTTC. The encoded protein is CASSPSWDRVSYEQYF.